This entry describes one T cell receptor beta chain. This clonotype was observed at least ten times. It has no known antigen specificity. No base-level quality is on record; no much larger clone is a single base apart. Amplification of TCR beta CDR3 regions was carried out from RNA transcripts. A first-round RT-PCR of the TCR CDR3 used the HTBI primer set with the Qiagen OneStep RT-PCR kit. The libraries were constructed in a second round of multiplex PCR and then size-selected and purified. Sequencing of the libraries was done on an Illumina HiSeq2000 using paired-end 100 bp reads. Under the source paper's analysis protocol: SOAPnuke was used to process the raw data, throwing out any read that contained adapters or uncalled bases, had a mean Phred below 15, or lacked an exact constant-primer or identifier match. COPE v1.2.5 was used to merge high-quality paired reads, and clonotypes were defined as unique nucleotide sequences. MiTCR v1.1 was used to align clonotypes to the IMGT TRBV, TRBD and TRBJ reference segments. Only V-J combinations with frequency above 0.0001, covering 99.2% of repertoires, were analysed. A TCS score was defined as the ratio between F50 (clonal expansion) and ExV (chaos), using BLOSUM62-based TCRdist between CDR3 peptides within each V-J. Welch's t-statistics and random forest reduced roughly 530 V-J features to 13, which were used in a naive Bayes classifier (R e1071). The public reads were reprocessed in TCRdb via fastp at Q25 and MiXCR, keeping in-frame beta chains. Each CDR3 protein gets just one entry, which takes the most common genes and DNA from the rows behind it. TCRdb, not the original authors, processed these V and J calls. Within this sample are hundreds of thousands of distinct CDR3 sequences, with around 13% of them counted one time only. The top ten hold roughly a tenth of the sample.

The junction shows trimming of 5 bases on V and 4 bases on J, plus 13 bases between the germline ends. CDR1 and CDR2 are read off the germline V gene as SGHAT and FQNNGV. From its cysteine to its phenylalanine, the CDR3 spans 14 amino acids. Only the CDR3 portion is preserved as DNA: 42 bases, with reading frame beginning at the first base. The sample comes from a study of T cells in Graves' hyperthyroidism and ophthalmopathy (dated by TCRdb to between 2017 and 2020). Study-level background: Peripheral blood samples were taken at initial diagnosis, before any treatment was given. To identify distinguishing TCR V-J signatures, a discovery cohort of 100 or so patients was used, comprising 43 with Graves' ophthalmopathy and some 57 with stable Graves' hyperthyroidism. Whether ophthalmopathy could be predicted prospectively was tested in an independent validation cohort made up of about 20 hyperthyroidism patients plus 17 patients who later progressed to ophthalmopathy. The roughly 94 discovery patients were randomly split 7:3 into training and test sets. In addition, the study compared T-cell repertoires in thyroid tissue and in blood from roughly six Graves' hyperthyroidism patients. After blood sampling, hyperthyroidism patients were treated with methimazole at a starting dose of 30 mg daily, and ophthalmopathy patients were treated with high-dose intravenous methylprednisolone. The paper reports TCR Vbeta CDR3 sequencing of roughly 140 peripheral blood samples: 43 ophthalmopathy, under 80 hyperthyroidism and around 17 progressor patients. Here is what the overall study found, with its caveats: Most expanded thyroid clonotypes (frequency above 0.001) were also detected in blood, suggesting blood repertoires may reflect thyroid immune responses. No statistical method was used to set the sample size in advance, and investigators knew the group allocation. In validation, progression to ophthalmopathy was predicted by the model with 55% to 71% sensitivity and 72.22% specificity, a median of 6.5 months before onset. In cross-validation, a model built on a 13 V-J signature told ophthalmopathy apart from stable hyperthyroidism with less than 90% sensitivity and about 81% specificity, and in testing the same model reached 80%/75%.

Graves' hyperthyroidism was defined as stable when no progression to ophthalmopathy occurred over 18 months of follow-up. The hyperthyroidism patients were between 18 and 65 years old and newly diagnosed, with a disease duration of less than 2 months. Exclusion was applied to patients with uncontrolled infections, other autoimmune diseases, pregnancy or lactation. Diagnoses were based on clinical symptoms, serum thyroxine and TRAb, thyroid ultrasound and orbital computed tomography. Ficoll-Paque density gradient centrifugation was used to isolate PBMCs from approximately 10 ml of fresh peripheral blood. Total RNA was extracted with Trizol reagent, and quality was checked on an Agilent 2100 Bioanalyzer.

The material sequenced was blood. The origin of this receptor is a woman aged 18-29 years with Graves' hyperthyroidism. This receptor chain uses TRBV11-2 and TRBJ2-3, and possibly TRBD1, on 6 matching bases. The nucleotide sequence reads TGTGCCAGCAGCAAACCACAGGGCCCAGATACGCAGTATTTT. Translated, it reads CASSKPQGPDTQYF. The reference TRBV11-2 and TRBJ2-3 proteins fill in what lies around the CDR3, so the full variable domain reads EAGVAQSPRYKIIEKRQSVAFWCNPISGHATLYWYQQILGQGPKLLIQFQNNGVVDDSQLPKDRFSAERLKGVDSTLKIQPAKLEDSAVYLCASSKPQGPDTQYFGPGTRLTVL.